A single sample is the source of the 19 T cell receptor beta chains below, sequenced in a study of Ad26.COV2.S vaccination and SARS-CoV-2 variants. Profiling relied on immunoSEQ multiplex PCR, and the TCRdb table lists in-frame clones only, not all of them. The top ten hold around 5.8% of the sample, which has 380,000 or so clones, around 89% seen once. Treatment: 19 received Ad26.COV2.S at low or high dose, single or two shots; about 5 received placebo; per-sample allocation not given. Samples analyzed were those drawn on day 63 after the first vaccine or placebo injection. This sample comprised peripheral blood, obtained in a trial of Ad26.COV2.S vaccine versus placebo. Receptors were obtained from a person between 18 and 60 years old who received the Ad26.COV2.S COVID-19 vaccine or a placebo.

This clone was seen more than once but under ten times. The rearrangement links TRBV4-1 to TRBJ2-3, with a tentative D call TRBD2 (6 bases). With 0 bases removed from V and 1 base from J, the gap between germline ends came to 11 bases. Germline CDR1 reads MGHRA; CDR2 reads YSYEKL. This CDR3 is built from 16 residues. CDR3 loop: CASSQDTREGTDTQYF. The CDR3 region has the DNA TGCGCCAGCAGCCAAGACACCAGGGAGGGCACAGATACGCAGTATTTT.

The chain is built from TRBV6-2 or TRBV6-3 and TRBJ1-4, with a weak D call TRBD1 (5 bases). This CDR3 comprises 18 residues. V was shortened by 0 bases and J by 2 bases, with 16 bases between the two germline ends. The germline CDR1 and CDR2 sequences are MNHEY and SVGEGT. This CDR3 is CASSYSRVGGPTNEKLFF. For the CDR3, the DNA is TGTGCCAGCAGTTACTCGAGGGTCGGGGGTCCCACTAATGAAAAACTGTTTTTT.

The V gene is TRBV28, the J gene TRBJ1-1; tentatively, D is TRBD1 (6 bases). The V end was cut by 4 bases, the J end by 4 bases, with 16 bases between. Germline assignment: CDR1 MDHEN and CDR2 SYDVKM. There are 15 residues in the CDR3. The CDR3 DNA follows: TGTGCCAGCAGTTCCTCAGGACAGTGGGGCACTGAAGCTTTCTTT. It is translated as CASSSSGQWGTEAFF.

The genes are TRBV4-3 and TRBJ2-2; the D gene is possibly TRBD2 (6 bases). Germline values: CDR1 LGHNA, CDR2 YSLEER. CDR3 size: 16 residues. With 4 bases removed from V and 3 bases from J, the gap between germline ends came to 15 bases. This chain's CDR3 is CASSRQRGGDTGELFF. CDR3 DNA: TGCGCCAGCAGCCGGCAGAGGGGAGGAGACACCGGGGAGCTGTTTTTT.

The rearrangement links TRBV28 to TRBJ1-6; TRBD1 might be the D (6 bases). The CDR3 extends over 15 amino acids. V was cut by 4 bases and J by 7 bases, with 14 bases left in between. The germline V gene encodes CDR1 MDHEN and CDR2 SYDVKM. The CDR3 sequence is CASSWDGRGNSPLHF. CDR3 nucleotides: TGTGCCAGCAGTTGGGATGGGAGGGGGAATTCACCCCTCCACTTT.

This sequence joins TRBV6-6 and TRBJ2-7, with TRBD1 identical over 7 bases. V lost 0 bases, J lost 4 bases, and 3 bases stayed unmatched. Looked up from germline, CDR1 is MNHNY and CDR2 is SVGAGI (reference sequence). CDR3 size: 14 residues. In nucleotides, the CDR3 is TGTGCCAGCAGTTACTCGCCGGGACAGTACGAGCAGTACTTC. Its translation is CASSYSPGQYEQYF.

The CDR3 spells CASSSLAGALNEQFF. The CDR3 nucleotides are TGTGCCAGCAGTTCACTAGCGGGGGCCCTCAATGAGCAGTTCTTC. The chain joins TRBV6-6 to TRBJ2-1; 11 bases line up with TRBD2. In germline, CDR1 is MNHNY, CDR2 SVGAGI (reference sequence). This CDR3 is 15 amino acids long. V lost 4 bases and J lost 6; bases outside the gene matches: 5.

The chain is built from TRBV6-5 and TRBJ2-3; D is unresolved. Germline values: CDR1 MNHEY, CDR2 SVGAGI. V lost 6 bases, J lost 5 bases, and 9 bases lay in between. The CDR3 runs 12 residues. This chain's CDR3 is CASRGLGDTQYF. In DNA form, the CDR3 reads TGTGCCAGCAGGGGCCTGGGAGATACGCAGTATTTT.

The V gene is TRBV11-2, the J gene TRBJ2-1; D call uncertain. The CDR3 runs to 12 residues. Germline V lookup: CDR1 SGHAT, CDR2 FQNNGV. V lost 0 bases and J lost 12, with 9 bases in between. CDR3 sequence: CASSLEDQRQFF. CDR3 sequence (DNA): TGTGCCAGCAGCTTAGAGGACCAGAGGCAGTTCTTC.

This sequence joins TRBV2 and TRBJ2-7; TRBD2 matches 12 bases. The CDR3 runs to 22 residues. V was pared by 0 bases and J by 2 bases, with 20 bases of the junction left unmatched. Germline CDR1 and CDR2: SNHLY and FYNNEI. The CDR3 loop reads CASSEAGLAGGDQIIRTYEQYF. CDR3 nucleotides: TGTGCCAGCAGTGAAGCGGGCCTAGCGGGGGGGGATCAAATTATCCGCACCTACGAGCAGTACTTC.

The gene calls are TRBV10-3 and TRBJ2-5; D remains unclear. Trimming removed 10 bases from V and 5 bases from J, with 14 bases in between. Looked up from germline, CDR1 is ENHRY and CDR2 is SYGVKD. The CDR3 totals 12 residues. The CDR3: CATAASQETQYF. The CDR3 nucleotides are TGTGCCACCGCGGCGTCCCAGGAGACCCAGTACTTC.

This clone was observed a handful of times. This rearrangement joins TRBV10-3 to TRBJ2-1, with 9 bases aligning to TRBD2. J gave up 3 bases and V 8 bases, and 8 bases lay outside the gene matches. CDR1 and CDR2 (germline): ENHRY, SYGVKD. This CDR3 has 15 amino acids. The CDR3 region is CAIGSAGGGYNEQFF. The DNA of the CDR3 is TGTGCCATCGGGTCGGCGGGAGGGGGCTACAATGAGCAGTTCTTC.

The chain is built from TRBV2 and TRBJ2-1; no definite D call. The CDR3 is made up of 15 amino acids. Germline-derived CDR1 and CDR2 are SNHLY and FYNNEI. Trimming removed 7 bases from V and 5 bases from J, with 18 bases in between. The CDR3 loop reads CASKTGPAVNNEQFF. The CDR3 region has the DNA TGTGCCAGCAAAACGGGCCCCGCTGTGAACAATGAGCAGTTCTTC.

V is TRBV7-2 and J is TRBJ2-7; 8 bases align to TRBD2. Germline assignment: CDR1 SGHTA and CDR2 FQGNSA. The junction had 6 bases not matched to a gene; V was cut back by 3 bases and J by 5 bases. The CDR3 is made up of 14 amino acids. This CDR3 reads CASSLGLGDHEQYF. The CDR3 nucleotides are TGTGCCAGCAGCTTGGGACTAGGGGACCACGAGCAGTACTTC.

This clone was counted once. The CDR3 DNA is TGTGCCAGCAGCGTAGCAAGATTCAATGAGCAGTTCTTC. This codes for CASSVARFNEQFF. V is TRBV9 and J is TRBJ2-1, with D hard to call. The V gene's germline CDR1 is SGDLS and CDR2 YYNGEE. V was pared by 0 bases and J by 6 bases, with 7 bases between. The CDR3 contains 13 residues.

This chain uses TRBV3-1 (or the pseudogene TRBV3-2) with TRBJ1-1; no reliable D call. V was clipped by 1 base and J by 5 bases, with 5 bases between them. From germline, CDR1 is LGHDT and CDR2 YNNKEL (reference sequence). The CDR3 has 12 amino acids. CDR3 amino acids: CASSQGETEAFF. In DNA form, the CDR3 reads TGTGCCAGCAGCCAAGGGGAAACTGAAGCTTTCTTT.

This clone came up once. The J gene is TRBJ2-1, the V gene TRBV27; 9 bases agree with TRBD2. Per the germline V gene, CDR1 is MNHEY and CDR2 is SMNVEV (reference sequence). This CDR3 contains 14 residues. V was pared by 5 bases and J by 6 bases, with 5 bases of the junction left unmatched. The CDR3 DNA sequence: TGTGCCAGCAGTCTTCTAGCGGGAATCAATGAGCAGTTCTTC. It encodes CASSLLAGINEQFF.

This clone was observed many times. V gene TRBV7-8 combines with J gene TRBJ2-1; perhaps D is TRBD1 or TRBD2 (5 bases each). Germline V CDR1 and CDR2: SGHVS, FQNEAQ. CDR3 length: 16 residues. Trimming pared 4 bases from V and 9 bases from J, leaving 22 bases between. The CDR3 nucleotides read TGTGCCAGCAGCTCCCCCCCCCGTGGGACCTGGGGTGAGCAGTTCTTC. It encodes CASSSPPRGTWGEQFF.

Here the CDR3 reads CASSHQGPDTQYF. DNA of the CDR3: TGTGCCAGCAGCCACCAGGGGCCAGATACGCAGTATTTT. The V and J genes are TRBV7-9 and TRBJ2-3; D is possibly TRBD1 (6 bases). V lost 5 bases, J lost 4 bases, and 10 bases lay in between. Germline values: CDR1 SEHNR, CDR2 FQNEAQ (reference sequence). CDR3 size: 13 residues.